A single sample gave rise to the 20 T cell receptor beta chains below, sequenced in a study of Graves' ophthalmopathy and Graves' hyperthyroidism. The authors amplified TCR beta CDR3 regions, and they did so from RNA transcripts for repertoire sequencing. First-round RT-PCR relied on HTBI primers, and a second-round multiplex PCR came next. TCRdb independently ran MiXCR on the multiplex PCR reads; one entry per CDR3 protein. The repertoire has about 550,000 distinct CDR3 sequences, approximately 37% of them found once; the top ten carry 3.5% to 5%. Sequences were obtained from peripheral blood or thyroid tissue (not recorded which). These receptors all stem from an adult man with Graves' hyperthyroidism.

This clonotype was seen many times. This rearrangement joins TRBV13 to TRBJ2-7, with D perhaps assigned TRBD1 or TRBD2 (5 bases each). CDR1 and CDR2 from the germline V gene are PRHDT and FYEKMQ (reference sequence). V was shortened by 2 bases and J by 2 bases, with 16 bases between the two germline ends. The CDR3 contains 16 residues. The CDR3 reads CASSLRGDKTTYEQYF. Written as DNA, the CDR3 is TGTGCCAGCAGCTTAAGGGGAGACAAGACAACCTACGAGCAGTACTTC.

In its sample, this clonotype was seen many times. The chain recombines TRBV29-1 with TRBJ1-1, with no clear D. Trimming pared 4 bases from V and 5 bases from J, leaving 5 bases between. This CDR3 comprises 10 residues. CDR1 and CDR2 from the germline V gene are SQVTM and ANQGSEA. The CDR3 DNA reads as TGCAGCGTTGTGCGGACTGAAGCTTTCTTT. It codes for CSVVRTEAFF. The variable domain in full, with the rest retrieved from reference TRBV29-1 and TRBJ1-1, is SAVISQKPSRDICQRGTSLTIQCQVDSQVTMMFWYRQQPGQSLTLIATANQGSEATYESGFVIDKFPISRPNLTFSTLTVSNMSPEDSSIYLCSVVRTEAFFGQGTRLTVV.

This clonotype was recorded at least ten times. The chain recombines TRBV6-5 with TRBJ1-2, with 10 bases matching TRBD1. CDR3 length: 16 amino acids. Trimming cost V 2 bases and J 2 bases; bases outside gene matches: 5. CDR1 is MNHEY, CDR2 SVGAGI, per germline. This CDR3 reads CASSYRDRGFNYGYTF. CDR3 nucleotides: TGTGCCAGCAGTTACAGGGACAGGGGATTCAACTATGGCTACACCTTC.

The chain couples TRBV12-3 or TRBV12-4 to TRBJ2-2; TRBD2 agrees at 16 bases. V shed 7 bases and J 4 bases; nucleotides not matched to a gene: 9. The CDR3 length is 18 residues. CDR3 bases: TGTGCCAGCATCGGGGGACTAGCGGGAGGGCCAGGCACCGGGGAGCTGTTTTTT. It specifies CASIGGLAGGPGTGELFF.

The V and J genes are TRBV2 and TRBJ2-5; D is unresolved. The CDR3 length is 15 residues. Trimming shortened V by 3 bases and J by 3 bases, and 14 bases separated the two germline ends. CDR1 is SNHLY, CDR2 FYNNEI, per germline. The CDR3 loop is CASSDDSDSKETQYF. The CDR3 DNA sequence: TGTGCCAGCAGTGATGATAGTGATTCTAAAGAGACCCAGTACTTC.

V and J are TRBV5-1 and TRBJ2-6; no clear D. V lost 0 bases and J lost 4, with 5 bases in between. Germline CDR1 SGHRS, CDR2 YFSETQ. The CDR3 extends over 14 amino acids. DNA of the CDR3: TGCGCCAGCAGCTTGGATCGAGGGGCCAACGTCCTGACTTTC. This translates into CASSLDRGANVLTF.

This clonotype was detected only once. The chain links TRBV29-1 to TRBJ2-1; TRBD1 aligns across 9 bases. J lost 8 bases, V lost 4 bases, and 9 bases had no gene match. This CDR3 is built from 14 residues. Per germline, CDR1 SQVTM and CDR2 ANQGSEA. The CDR3 sequence is CSVGGGQGLDEQFF. The CDR3 region has the DNA TGCAGCGTTGGGGGGGGACAGGGTTTAGATGAGCAGTTCTTC.

There are many counts of this clonotype. The J gene is TRBJ1-6, the V gene TRBV25-1, with D maybe TRBD1 (6 bases). The CDR3 is 14 residues long. The V end was cut by 6 bases, the J end by 8 bases, with 14 bases between. The germline CDR1 and CDR2 sequences are MGHDK and SYGVNS. The CDR3 nucleotides read TGTGCCAGCAGACTTACAGGGTTGGATTCACCCCTCCACTTT. Protein: CASRLTGLDSPLHF.

This clonotype appeared many times. The chain couples TRBV9 to TRBJ1-1; D is possibly TRBD1 (5 bases). Trimming took 3 bases from V and 1 from J, leaving 16 bases between them. Looked up from germline, CDR1 is SGDLS and CDR2 is YYNGEE. The CDR3 consists of 16 residues. The CDR3 nucleotides are TGTGCCAGCAGCGGGCGGGGCCCACGGGGGAACACTGAAGCTTTCTTT. Amino acids: CASSGRGPRGNTEAFF.

V and J are TRBV7-9 and TRBJ1-5, with D possibly being TRBD1 (5 bases). V shed 3 bases and J shed 4 bases, with 22 bases lying between them. The CDR3 extends over 18 amino acids. Germline V lookup: CDR1 SEHNR, CDR2 FQNEAQ (reference sequence). CDR3: CASSFEGQGHNLNQPQHF. The CDR3 bases are TGTGCCAGCAGCTTTGAGGGGCAGGGCCATAACTTGAATCAGCCCCAGCATTTT.

This clonotype was seen once. The chain recombines TRBV19 with TRBJ1-3; D call uncertain. Germline CDR1 LNHDA, CDR2 SQIVND (reference sequence). This CDR3 comprises 15 residues. Trimming removed 7 bases at V and 1 base at J, with 14 bases between. Written as DNA, the CDR3 is TGTGCCAGTACTCTTCAAGTCGGATCTGGAAACACCATATATTTT. Translation: CASTLQVGSGNTIYF.

This clonotype appeared a few times. This chain links TRBV30 with TRBJ2-7, with a possible D match to TRBD1 (6 bases). The CDR3 consists of 12 residues. V dropped 3 bases and J dropped 2 bases, with 8 bases sitting between them. Germline V gene data show CDR1 as GTSNPN and CDR2 as SVGIG (reference sequence). The CDR3 here is CAWRGTTYEQYF. The CDR3 bases are TGTGCCTGGAGGGGGACAACCTACGAGCAGTACTTC.

This clonotype was counted a few times. The chain couples TRBV30 to TRBJ1-6; D remains unclear. The CDR3 is 11 residues long. V was pared by 0 bases and J by 9 bases, with 3 bases between. Per germline, CDR1 GTSNPN and CDR2 SVGIG (reference sequence). CDR3 sequence reads: CAWSVASPLHF. The CDR3 coding sequence is TGTGCCTGGAGTGTTGCTTCACCCCTCCACTTT.

This clonotype has a handful of counts. CDR3 region: CASSQGGGEWIYEQYF. CDR3 DNA: TGTGCCAGCAGCCAAGGAGGGGGGGAATGGATTTACGAGCAGTACTTC. The V and J genes are TRBV4-2 and TRBJ2-7, with a weak D call TRBD2 (7 bases). This CDR3 spans 16 amino acids. Trimming took 1 base from V and 4 from J, leaving 17 bases between them. From germline, CDR1 is LGHNA and CDR2 YNFKEQ.

This clonotype was seen repeatedly, ten times or more. The V gene is TRBV5-8, the J gene TRBJ2-7; D unresolved. The CDR3 consists of 12 residues. Germline V gene lookup returns CDR1 SGHTS and CDR2 YDEGEE. V was clipped by 1 base and J by 4 bases, with 6 bases between them. CDR3: CASSLSKYEQYF. The CDR3 nucleotides read TGTGCCAGCAGCTTGTCCAAATACGAGCAGTACTTC.

In regard to this clonotype: With a much larger clone just one base away, this may be a read error. This chain connects TRBV12-3 or TRBV12-4 to TRBJ2-5; D may be TRBD1 (5 bases). Between the trimmed V and J ends, which lost 6 bases and 2 bases, there was a span of 10 bases. The CDR3 has 13 residues. The CDR3 sequence: CASRPRTQETQYF. The CDR3 region has the DNA TGTGCCAGCAGACCCAGGACACAAGAGACCCAGTACTTC.

The gene calls are TRBV10-3 and TRBJ1-1; D ambiguous. V was trimmed by 8 bases and J by 5 bases, leaving 9 bases between them. The CDR3 is 11 residues long. Germline CDR1 reads ENHRY; CDR2 reads SYGVKD. The CDR3 coding sequence is TGTGCCATCGTGGTTGGTACTGAAGCTTTCTTT. Translation gives CAIVVGTEAFF.

This clonotype was detected only a few times. The rearrangement uses TRBV6-5 and TRBJ1-2; no reliable D call. This CDR3 comprises 19 residues. Germline V lookup: CDR1 MNHEY, CDR2 SVGAGI. The V and J ends lost 3 bases and 3 bases respectively, with 26 bases between them. CDR3 amino acids: CASSYNRFGMDRTYYGYTF. In DNA, the CDR3 is TGTGCCAGCAGTTATAATCGGTTCGGGATGGACCGGACTTACTATGGCTACACCTTC.

With respect to this clonotype: A much larger clone differs from this one at a single base, so this may be a read error. The CDR3 DNA sequence: TGTGCCAGCAGCTTAGGTGTGACTAGCGGACCCTACGGGCAGTACTTC. It is translated as CASSLGVTSGPYGQYF. This chain uses TRBV7-4 with TRBJ2-7, with TRBD2 matching over 9 bases. The CDR3 has 16 residues. Germline CDR1 SGHVT, CDR2 SQSDAQ.

This clonotype has ten or more counts. This chain links TRBV11-2 with TRBJ2-5, with a possible D match to TRBD2 (6 bases). Looked up from germline, CDR1 is SGHAT and CDR2 is FQNNGV. The CDR3 is 14 amino acids. Trimming took 1 base from V and 7 from J, leaving 13 bases between them. CDR3 nucleotide sequence: TGTGCCAGCAGCTTAGTGGGGACCGGGGGGACCCAGTACTTC. This translates into CASSLVGTGGTQYF.